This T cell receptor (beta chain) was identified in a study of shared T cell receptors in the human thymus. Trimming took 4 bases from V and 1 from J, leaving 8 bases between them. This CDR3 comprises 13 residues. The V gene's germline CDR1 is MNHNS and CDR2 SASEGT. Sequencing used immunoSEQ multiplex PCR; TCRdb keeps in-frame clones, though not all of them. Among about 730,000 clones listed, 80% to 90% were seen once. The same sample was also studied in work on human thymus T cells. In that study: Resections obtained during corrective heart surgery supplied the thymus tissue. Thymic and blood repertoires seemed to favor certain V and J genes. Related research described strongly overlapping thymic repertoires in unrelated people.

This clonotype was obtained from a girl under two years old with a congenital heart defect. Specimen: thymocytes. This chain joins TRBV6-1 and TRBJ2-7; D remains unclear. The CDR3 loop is CASSVYGSYEQYF. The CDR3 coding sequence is TGTGCCAGCAGTGTATACGGGTCCTACGAGCAGTACTTC.